The next 25 T cell receptor beta chains were all read from a single sample in a study of T cell repertoires in cytomegalovirus infection. TCRdb used MiXCR to reprocess the reads, holding one entry per CDR3 protein. The table records roughly 200,000 distinct CDR3 sequences, 9.5% of them present only once. Source material: PBMCs. These receptors were taken from a human donor in good health (CMV status not recorded). Some clones in this sample may be carry-over from other donors' samples.

This clonotype was counted ten times or more. The V call is TRBV7-2, the J call TRBJ2-1; the match to TRBD1 covers 7 bases. V trimming: 2 bases; J trimming: 0 bases; junction bases outside the gene matches: 1. The CDR3 totals 15 residues. Germline CDR1 is SGHTA and CDR2 is FQGNSA. CDR3 residues: CASSLTGDSYNEQFF. As DNA, the CDR3 is TGTGCCAGCAGCTTAACAGGGGACTCCTACAATGAGCAGTTCTTC.

The chain employs TRBV3-1 and TRBJ1-1; D ambiguous. This CDR3 is built from 12 residues. Germline V gene lookup returns CDR1 LGHDT and CDR2 YNNKEL (reference sequence). V was trimmed by 0 bases and J by 8 bases, leaving 7 bases between them. The CDR3 DNA reads as TGTGCCAGCAGCCAAGAATCCAGAGAAGCTTTCTTT. Protein product: CASSQESREAFF.

V is TRBV9 and J is TRBJ1-4; D is uncertain. There are 14 residues in the CDR3. V shed 0 bases and J shed 4 bases, with 7 bases lying between them. Germline values: CDR1 SGDLS, CDR2 YYNGEE. This chain's CDR3 is CASSVGQVNEKLFF. The CDR3 bases are TGTGCCAGCAGCGTAGGTCAAGTTAATGAAAAACTGTTTTTT.

There are a few counts of this clonotype. The chain is built from TRBV20-1 and TRBJ2-7; D gene ambiguous. Trimming left V 2 bases short and J 4 bases short, with 9 bases between. This CDR3 region has 12 residues. Germline loops: CDR1 DFQATT, CDR2 SNEGSKA (reference sequence). CDR3 loop: CSARSAGYEQYF. CDR3 coding DNA: TGCAGTGCTAGATCCGCAGGATACGAGCAGTACTTC.

The V gene is TRBV13, the J gene TRBJ2-7, with TRBD2 as a possible D gene (6 bases). The CDR3 spans 13 residues. Germline V lookup: CDR1 PRHDT, CDR2 FYEKMQ (reference sequence). Trimming left V 6 bases short and J 1 base short, with 10 bases between. CDR3 in DNA: TGTGCCAGCAGGCGGGGACGGTCCTACGAGCAGTACTTC. Its translation is CASRRGRSYEQYF.

This clonotype was counted many times. The V gene is TRBV19, the J gene TRBJ2-3; a possible D gene is TRBD1 (6 bases). Germline CDR1 is LNHDA and CDR2 is SQIVND (reference sequence). The length of the CDR3 is 12 residues. Trimming stripped 6 bases from V and 5 bases from J, with 9 bases between. Here the CDR3 reads CASRATGDTQYF. CDR3 coding DNA: TGTGCCAGTAGAGCGACAGGAGATACGCAGTATTTT.

This clonotype was counted at least ten times. The chain couples TRBV20-1 to TRBJ2-4; D is possibly TRBD1 or TRBD2 (5 bases each). The V gene lost 2 bases and the J gene lost 1 base, with 18 bases spanning the gap. The CDR3 is made up of 17 amino acids. Germline V gene lookup returns CDR1 DFQATT and CDR2 SNEGSKA (reference sequence). In DNA form, the CDR3 reads TGCAGTGCTAGACTTGAAGAGGGGAATGGGGCCAAAAACATTCAGTACTTC. Translation: CSARLEEGNGAKNIQYF.

In its sample, this clonotype was seen a few times. This chain joins TRBV6-2 or TRBV6-3 and TRBJ2-3; TRBD2 might be the D (5 bases). CDR3 length: 14 amino acids. Germline assignment: CDR1 MNHEY and CDR2 SVGEGT. V was pared by 6 bases and J by 5 bases, with 15 bases between. CDR3: CASSPRGQGDTQYF. In DNA form, the CDR3 reads TGTGCCAGCAGCCCCCGAGGGCAAGGAGATACGCAGTATTTT.

This clonotype was observed at least ten times. This sequence joins TRBV24-1 and TRBJ2-7, with 8 bases identical to TRBD1. Germline loops: CDR1 KGHDR, CDR2 SFDVKD. V dropped 3 bases and J dropped 5; count of bases not matched to a gene: 8. The CDR3 totals 15 residues. The CDR3 DNA reads as TGTGCCACCAGTGATCCCCCCGGGACAGGCAACGAGCAGTACTTC. Translating gives CATSDPPGTGNEQYF.

This clonotype was seen ten or more times. V gene TRBV7-2 combines with J gene TRBJ1-5; tentative D call: TRBD1 (6 bases). The CDR3 has 15 residues. V was cut by 7 bases and J by 7 bases, with 20 bases left in between. Germline V gives CDR1 SGHTA, CDR2 FQGNSA. CDR3 in DNA: TGTGCCAGCACCTTTGGGAGCCAGGGGAAACAGCCCCAGCATTTT. It encodes CASTFGSQGKQPQHF.

The sample holds many counts of this clonotype. The V call is TRBV25-1, the J call TRBJ2-5, with D perhaps given as TRBD1 or TRBD2 (6 bases each). In germline, CDR1 is MGHDK, CDR2 SYGVNS. Trimming pared 7 bases from V and 1 base from J, leaving 16 bases between. The CDR3 has 15 residues. CDR3 in DNA: TGTGCCAGCAACCCGGAGGGGGAATTCCAAGAGACCCAGTACTTC. Translation: CASNPEGEFQETQYF.

This clonotype appeared many times. The CDR3 sequence: CASTAETSTDTQYF. The CDR3 DNA sequence: TGTGCCAGCACAGCAGAGACTAGCACAGATACGCAGTATTTT. The chain joins TRBV28 to TRBJ2-3; D remains ambiguous. Germline lookup yields CDR1 MDHEN and CDR2 SYDVKM. CDR3 length: 14 residues. The V end was cut by 7 bases, the J end by 0 bases, with 11 bases between.

In its sample, this clonotype was seen once. V usage is TRBV28 and J usage is TRBJ2-1; 9 nucleotides line up with TRBD1. The germline V gene encodes CDR1 MDHEN and CDR2 SYDVKM. With V trimmed by 10 bases and J by 7 bases, 17 bases remained unmatched. CDR3 size: 16 residues. For the CDR3, the DNA is TGTGCCACCGCGGACCCCGGGACAGGGTTTCGGAATGAGCAGTTCTTC. Translated, it gives CATADPGTGFRNEQFF.

This clonotype showed up just a few times. The CDR3 DNA is TGTGCCAGCAACCGACAGGGCCGTTACGAGCAGTACTTC. Its protein product is CASNRQGRYEQYF. The chain combines TRBV28 with TRBJ2-7; TRBD1 matches at 7 bases. The CDR3 is 13 residues long. Germline trimming cut 7 bases from V and 4 bases from J; bases unmatched to any gene: 7. The germline gives CDR1 MDHEN, CDR2 SYDVKM.

This clonotype was counted between two and nine times. The rearrangement links TRBV20-1 to TRBJ2-7; 11 bases are a match to TRBD1. The germline V gene encodes CDR1 DFQATT and CDR2 SNEGSKA (reference sequence). This CDR3 has 14 residues. With V trimmed by 1 base and J by 3 bases, 2 bases remained unmatched. The CDR3 DNA sequence: TGCAGTGCTAGAGTGGGACAGGGGGTCTACGAGCAGTACTTC. It codes for CSARVGQGVYEQYF.

The V and J genes are TRBV20-1 and TRBJ2-7; 7 bases agree with TRBD2. CDR1 and CDR2 from the germline V gene are DFQATT and SNEGSKA (reference sequence). The CDR3 sequence is 13 residues long. Losses at the gene ends were 4 bases for V and 6 bases for J; bases not matched to a gene: 9. In nucleotides, the CDR3 is TGCAGTGCTATAGCGGGCGTTTCATCCGAGCAGTACTTC. Translation: CSAIAGVSSEQYF.

This clonotype was seen repeatedly, ten times or more. The rearrangement joins TRBV28 to TRBJ1-4; no clear D gene. V was trimmed by 3 bases and J by 1 base, leaving 15 bases between them. CDR3 length: 17 amino acids. CDR1 and CDR2 from the germline V gene are MDHEN and SYDVKM. The CDR3 nucleotides are TGTGCCAGCAGTTTTTTCAGGCGGGTGGAAACTAATGAAAAACTGTTTTTT. It encodes CASSFFRRVETNEKLFF.

Note on this clonotype: Germline and junction disagree at one end, which may indicate a read error. The genes are TRBV4-1 and TRBJ1-1; D ambiguous. CDR3 length: 13 amino acids. Germline CDR1 reads MGHRA; CDR2 reads YSYEKL. The CDR3 DNA reads TGCACCAGCAGCCCCCCTGGAACAGATGAAGCTTTCTTT. Translating it yields CTSSPPGTDEAFF.

The rearrangement uses TRBV20-1 and TRBJ2-7; no clear D gene. In germline, CDR1 is DFQATT, CDR2 SNEGSKA (reference sequence). The CDR3 runs 13 residues. V dropped 6 bases and J dropped 3 bases, with 15 bases sitting between them. The CDR3 DNA sequence: TGCAGTGCAACGCTATTCGGAGTCTACGAGCAGTACTTC. Protein sequence: CSATLFGVYEQYF.

This clonotype appeared many times. The rearrangement joins TRBV7-9 to TRBJ1-5; the D gene is possibly TRBD1 (5 bases). Germline V lookup: CDR1 SEHNR, CDR2 FQNEAQ (reference sequence). The V end lost 5 bases, the J end lost 7 bases, and 18 bases lay between the germline ends. CDR3 length: 15 amino acids. CDR3 region: CASSQGAESYQPQHF. The CDR3 DNA reads as TGTGCCAGCAGCCAAGGGGCCGAGTCGTACCAGCCCCAGCATTTT. The full variable domain, with the rest looked up from reference TRBV7-9 and TRBJ1-5, is DTGVSQNPRHKITKRGQNVTFRCDPISEHNRLYWYRQTLGQGPEFLTYFQNEAQLEKSRLLSDRFSAERPKGSFSTLEIQRTEQGDSAMYLCASSQGAESYQPQHFGDGTRLSIL.

The V gene is TRBV5-5, the J gene TRBJ2-7; maybe TRBD1 (6 bases). The CDR3 sequence is 12 residues long. V was shortened by 4 bases and J by 3 bases, with 8 bases between the two germline ends. Germline CDR1 SGHKS, CDR2 YYEKEE (reference sequence). The CDR3 loop reads CASSLGHYEQYF. CDR3 sequence (DNA): TGTGCCAGCAGCCTGGGACACTACGAGCAGTACTTC.

This clonotype was counted many times. This chain connects TRBV12-3 or TRBV12-4 to TRBJ2-1; the D call may be TRBD1 or TRBD2 (5 bases each). The CDR3 runs 17 residues. V was clipped by 5 bases and J by 0 bases, with 17 bases between them. The DNA for the CDR3 is TGTGCCAGCAGTCCCCGGGACCAGATGAGCTCCTACAATGAGCAGTTCTTC. This sequence encodes CASSPRDQMSSYNEQFF.

V usage is TRBV29-1 and J usage is TRBJ2-7; D is uncertain. Trimming stripped 4 bases from V and 2 bases from J, with 12 bases between. From germline, CDR1 is SQVTM and CDR2 ANQGSEA. There are 13 residues in the CDR3. The CDR3 nucleotides are TGCAGCGTTGTGCCAGGTAACCCCTACGAGCAGTACTTC. It encodes CSVVPGNPYEQYF.

In this sample, this clonotype turned up many times. The V gene is TRBV28, the J gene TRBJ2-1, with 11 bases aligning to TRBD2. Germline values: CDR1 MDHEN, CDR2 SYDVKM. V was clipped by 4 bases and J by 4 bases; unmatched bases: 9. The CDR3 is 17 residues long. The CDR3 DNA reads as TGTGCCAGCAGTTGGGATACCGTAGCGGGAGGGTACAATGAGCAGTTCTTC. Its protein is CASSWDTVAGGYNEQFF. Filled out from reference TRBV28 and TRBJ2-1, the complete variable domain reads DVKVTQSSRYLVKRTGEKVFLECVQDMDHENMFWYRQDPGLGLRLIYFSYDVKMKEKGDIPEGYSVSREKKERFSLILESASTNQTSMYLCASSWDTVAGGYNEQFFGPGTRLTVL.

This clonotype was seen ten or more times. The chain joins TRBV7-2 to TRBJ2-5; 9 bases are shared with TRBD2. Losses at the gene ends were 5 bases for V and 3 bases for J; bases not matched to a gene: 4. Germline-derived CDR1 and CDR2 are SGHTA and FQGNSA. There are 14 residues in the CDR3. The CDR3 reads CASSPQREEETQYF. CDR3 nucleotide sequence: TGTGCCAGCAGCCCTCAGCGGGAGGAAGAGACCCAGTACTTC.